The T cell receptor (beta chain) under discussion was sequenced for a study of lymphopenia after photon versus proton radiotherapy (dated by TCRdb to about 2019). With respect to the entire study: The immunological effects of photon versus proton radiation therapy were compared in patients with gastrointestinal tumors who developed high-grade lymphopenia. A cohort of about 20 patients with gastrointestinal tumors who received either photon or proton therapy and subsequently developed lymphopenia was included. The goal of the study was to describe how the two radiation modalities differ in their effects on the immune system. Beyond this particular receptor, the publication reports: After the lymphocyte count nadir, photon-treated repertoires showed oligoclonal expansion, especially of CD8+ Temra cells, which drove the drop in diversity. The survival association was assessed only in patients who died, and better survival with proton therapy was presented by the authors as a possibility rather than a demonstrated result. Across the cohort, among patients who died, a greater drop in TCR diversity after the nadir was inversely correlated with overall survival time. Proton-treated patients stayed relatively stable during treatment, while photon-treated patients lost naive T cells and TCR diversity and gained effector/memory populations.

The library was produced with the immunoSEQ multiplex PCR assay. T cell repertoires were profiled with deep sequencing of rearranged TCR beta loci together with multiparametric flow cytometry. TCRdb's version of the immuneACCESS table is confined to in-frame rearrangements and falls short of the full clone set. An unresolved V gene accounts for under half of the shortfall where checked; the remainder is of unknown origin. The sample table lists roughly 25,000 clones, more than 80% of them with a count of one. The ten largest clones capture roughly 5.2% of the sample. A word on this clone: The clone's antigen remains unknown. Base qualities are not recorded, but no much larger clone differs from it by a single base.

At the junction V is shortened by 4 bases and J by 5 bases; bases outside the gene matches: 4. Spanning cysteine to phenylalanine, the CDR3 consists of 13 amino acids. The retained sequence is limited to the CDR3, 39 bases, with the frame set at the first base. CDR1 MGHRA and CDR2 YSYEKL are derived from the germline V gene. The sample in question was peripheral blood, obtained from a patient treated with photon-based radiotherapy. This TCR was sampled from a man aged 25-40 years with gastric cancer. The V and J segments used are TRBV4-1 and TRBJ1-1; 7 junctional bases match TRBD1. The nucleotides read TGCGCCAGCAGCCTTACAGGGGTGACTGAAGCTTTCTTT. Its product reads: CASSLTGVTEAFF.